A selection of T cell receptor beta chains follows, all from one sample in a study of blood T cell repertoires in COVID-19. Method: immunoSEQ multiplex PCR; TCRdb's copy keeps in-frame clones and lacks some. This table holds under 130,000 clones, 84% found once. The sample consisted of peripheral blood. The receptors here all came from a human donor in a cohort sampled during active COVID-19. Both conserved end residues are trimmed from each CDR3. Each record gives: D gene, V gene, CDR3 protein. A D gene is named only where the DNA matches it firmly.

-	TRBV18	ASSPQTENTEAF
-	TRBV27	ASSTGWGKETQY
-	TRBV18	ASSNQENTEAF
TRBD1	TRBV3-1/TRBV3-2	ASSLRDRGHTEAF
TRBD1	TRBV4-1	ASSYAGQGALGPQH
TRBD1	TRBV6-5	ASRDLTGVTEAF
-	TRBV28	ASSSLGRGVNNEKLF
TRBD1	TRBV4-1	ASSLRDRGINQPQH
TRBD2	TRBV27	ASTELLSGGGTQY
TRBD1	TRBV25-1	ASSGDRAHSPLH
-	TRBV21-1	ASSTGGYEQY
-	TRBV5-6	ASSLNGGTLNQPQH
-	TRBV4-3	ASSQVVRGNQPQH
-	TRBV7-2	ASSPGPIQGNYGYT
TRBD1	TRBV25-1	ASSEGGTGSNEQF
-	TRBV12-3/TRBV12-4	ASSSRDYEQY
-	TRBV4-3	ASSQDPGTSYGYT
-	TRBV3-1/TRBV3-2	ASSLSPAGGFSGNTIY
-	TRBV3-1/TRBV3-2	ASSQDAGPNGKLF
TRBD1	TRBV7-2	ASRIDRGRYEQY
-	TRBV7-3	ASSPSRGREQY
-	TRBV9	ASSVAPSGRTYEQY
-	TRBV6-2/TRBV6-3	ASSDRRGGNEQF
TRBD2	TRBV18	ASSTGLAGVYEQY
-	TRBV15	ATSRDGRYSDTQY
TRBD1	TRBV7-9	ASSSGQGYSYEQY
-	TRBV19	ASRGGLRDEAF
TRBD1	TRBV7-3	ASSSGGAGANVLT
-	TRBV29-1	SVVGAGGRNTEAF
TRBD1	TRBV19	ATNQQGAPVEQF
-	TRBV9	ASTKGVGINTGELF
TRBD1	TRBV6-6	ASQGTDSNQPQH
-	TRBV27	ASRGRLNTEAF
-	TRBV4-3	ASSSAGPEQF
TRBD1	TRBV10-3	AAKQGARGNTIY
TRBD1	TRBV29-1	SVAGTGIVAF
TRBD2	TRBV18	ASSPPLAGGQETQY
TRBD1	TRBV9	ASSVGTGPGTEAF
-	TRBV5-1	ASSLGYTTGLETQY
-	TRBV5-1	ASSPNQGHGWVWVDNTIY
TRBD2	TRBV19	ASSAGLVRARPYNEQF
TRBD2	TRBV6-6	ASSFQGLAEETQY
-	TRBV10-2	ASSESGLRETQY
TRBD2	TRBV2	ASRAGLDGELF